This TCR beta chain was obtained from a study of blood T cell repertoires in COVID-19. Clones were sequenced by immunoSEQ multiplex PCR, and TCRdb holds only the in-frame ones, with some missing. Of about 180,000 clones listed, around 86% were seen once; the top ten hold around 7.3%. CDR3 size: 15 residues. Germline V lookup: CDR1 LNHDA, CDR2 SQIVND (reference sequence). V shed 3 bases and J shed 3 bases, with 15 bases lying between them. The V call is TRBV19, the J call TRBJ2-7, with D unclear. The sample was peripheral blood. The TCR comes from a woman in her 70s with COVID-19, enrolled during active disease. The CDR3 nucleotides read TGTGCCAGTAGTATTGGCGGAGCGACCCTCTACGAGCAGTACTTC. This gives the protein CASSIGGATLYEQYF. Full variable domain (outside the CDR3, taken from reference TRBV19 and TRBJ2-7): DGGITQSPKYLFRKEGQNVTLSCEQNLNHDAMYWYRQDPGQGLRLIYYSQIVNDFQKGDIAEGYSVSREKKESFPLTVTSAQKNPTAFYLCASSIGGATLYEQYFGPGTRLTVT.